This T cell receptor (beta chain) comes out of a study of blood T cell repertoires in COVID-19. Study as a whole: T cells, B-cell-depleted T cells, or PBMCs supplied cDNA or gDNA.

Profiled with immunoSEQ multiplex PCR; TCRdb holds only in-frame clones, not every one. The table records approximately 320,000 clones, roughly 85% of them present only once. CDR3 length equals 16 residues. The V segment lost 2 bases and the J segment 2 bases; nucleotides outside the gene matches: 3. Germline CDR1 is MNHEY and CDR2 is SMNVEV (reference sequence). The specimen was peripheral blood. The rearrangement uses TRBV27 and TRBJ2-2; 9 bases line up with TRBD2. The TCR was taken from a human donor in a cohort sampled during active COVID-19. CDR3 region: CASSLNSGGNTGELFF. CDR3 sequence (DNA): TGTGCCAGCAGTTTAAATAGCGGGGGTAACACCGGGGAGCTGTTTTTT.